Listed below are T cell receptor beta chains from one sample, sequenced in a study of radiation and T cells in renal cell carcinoma. Some clones are missing from TCRdb's copy, which holds only in-frame ones; the method was immunoSEQ multiplex PCR. Of fewer than 200,000 clones detected, 88% appear once; the ten largest clones hold about 11%. Sample: blood, taken from a patient whose treatment included radiotherapy and nephrectomy. The receptors stem from a woman in her 50s with renal cell carcinoma. The CDR3 runs from the conserved cysteine through the conserved F or W. The D gene is left open where the match is weak. Size tells how often a clone was seen (once, few, many) or the class of an expanded clone, and some rows leave it out.

v_call	j_call	d_call	clone_size	cdr3_nt	cdr3_aa
TRBV13	TRBJ2-5	TRBD1	NA	TGTGCCAGCAGCTTTCGGGGACAGCTAGAAGAGACCCAGTACTTC	CASSFRGQLEETQYF
TRBV2	TRBJ2-3	TRBD1	NA	TGTGCCAGCAGTGAAATTCCGGGACAGGGGGCAAATACGCAGTATTTT	CASSEIPGQGANTQYF
TRBV21-1	TRBJ2-5	NA	NA	TGTGCCAGCAGCACCCAGGACAGCCTCGAGACCCAGTACTTC	CASSTQDSLETQYF
TRBV7-2	TRBJ1-2	NA	NA	TGTGCCAGCAGCTTGCAGGGTAGTAACTATGGCTACACCTTC	CASSLQGSNYGYTF
TRBV7-7	TRBJ2-5	NA	NA	TGTGCTAGCAGCCCCGGTGGGAGGGAGACCCAGTACTTC	CASSPGGRETQYF
TRBV5-8	TRBJ1-2	NA	NA	TGTGCCAGCAGCTTGGGGAGGGGCTATGGCTACACCTTC	CASSLGRGYGYTF
TRBV6-6	TRBJ1-5	NA	NA	TGTGCCAGCAGTTACTCGCGGGGGGGTAGTCAGCCCCAGCATTTT	CASSYSRGGSQPQHF
TRBV6-5	TRBJ1-6	NA	NA	TGTGCCAGCAGTTACTTTATACCCCGGGATAATTCACCCCTCCACTTT	CASSYFIPRDNSPLHF
TRBV6-6	TRBJ1-1	NA	NA	TGTGCCAGCAGTTACCGTTCTGAAGCTTTCTTT	CASSYRSEAFF
TRBV30	TRBJ2-2	TRBD2	NA	TGTGCCTGGAGTGCCACGCGGGGGGGGGAGCTGTTTTTT	CAWSATRGGELFF
TRBV6-5	TRBJ2-1	NA	NA	TGTGCCAGCAGTTACAGGGGGACGAAGCCTAATGAGCAGTTCTTC	CASSYRGTKPNEQFF
TRBV5-1	TRBJ1-1	NA	NA	TGCGCCAGCACCGGGGGGAGTGGCACTGAAGCTTTCTTT	CASTGGSGTEAFF
TRBV6-1	TRBJ1-5	NA	NA	TGTGCCAGCAGTCTGGGACGTCTTAACAATCAGCCCCAGCATTTT	CASSLGRLNNQPQHF
TRBV6-5	TRBJ1-2	NA	NA	TGTGCCAGCAGTTACTCCCCGGTTAGCTATGGCTACACCTTC	CASSYSPVSYGYTF
TRBV6-6	TRBJ1-1	NA	NA	TGTGCCAGCAGCCGCGATACAGGCATGAACACTGAAGCTTTCTTT	CASSRDTGMNTEAFF
TRBV6-1	TRBJ1-5	NA	NA	TGTGCCAGCGGACTGGACAGTAACAATCAGCCCCAGCATTTT	CASGLDSNNQPQHF
TRBV5-1	TRBJ2-7	NA	NA	TGCGCCAGCAGCTGGGCATTGGGTCCCGAGCAGTACTTC	CASSWALGPEQYF
TRBV13	TRBJ2-5	NA	NA	TGTGCCAGCAGCTTAGCGGGGATTCAAGAGACCCAGTACTTC	CASSLAGIQETQYF
TRBV9	TRBJ1-1	NA	few	TGTGCCAGCAGCCTCACTGCGGGGAACACTGAAGCTTTCTTT	CASSLTAGNTEAFF
TRBV11-1	TRBJ1-1	TRBD1	NA	TGTGCCAGCAGCCCTTGGGAGGGGGCTGTGAACACTGAAGCTTTCTTT	CASSPWEGAVNTEAFF
TRBV7-9	TRBJ2-7	NA	NA	TGTGCCAGCAGCTTCTCTGGATCCTACGAGCAGTACTTC	CASSFSGSYEQYF
TRBV10-3	TRBJ2-5	NA	NA	TGTGCCATCAGCCTAGGGGGGGTCCAAGAGACCCAGTACTTC	CAISLGGVQETQYF
TRBV19	TRBJ1-2	TRBD1	NA	TGTGCCAGTAGTTTCCCCGGACAGGGCTATGGCTACACCTTC	CASSFPGQGYGYTF
TRBV18	TRBJ2-1	TRBD2	NA	TGTGCCAGCTCACCTATACTAGCGGGGGGCTACAATGAGCAGTTCTTC	CASSPILAGGYNEQFF
TRBV6-4	TRBJ2-1	NA	NA	TGTGCCAGCAGTGGCGGGGGCCAGAGCTCCTACAATGAGCAGTTCTTC	CASSGGGQSSYNEQFF
TRBV4-1	TRBJ2-5	NA	NA	TGCGCCAGCAGCCAAGATAGGAGGGGGCCAGGGGAGACCCAGTACTTC	CASSQDRRGPGETQYF
TRBV5-1	TRBJ1-2	TRBD1	NA	TGCGCCAGCAGCTTGGAGGGCGGTCGACAGGGGTATGGCTACACCTTC	CASSLEGGRQGYGYTF
TRBV5-4	TRBJ1-4	TRBD1	NA	TGTGCCAGCAGCGGGACAGGGTCCACTAATGAAAAACTGTTTTTT	CASSGTGSTNEKLFF
TRBV4-1	TRBJ2-5	NA	NA	TGCGCCAGCAGCCAAGATCTGGAGGAGCGAGAGACCCAGTACTTC	CASSQDLEERETQYF
TRBV19	TRBJ1-5	TRBD1	NA	TGTGCCAGTAGTGAACAGGGGGGGGAGGAGCCCCAGCATTTT	CASSEQGGEEPQHF
TRBV11-2	TRBJ2-7	NA	NA	TGTGCCAGCAGCTTAGGGTTGGGGGGCGACGAGCAGTACTTC	CASSLGLGGDEQYF
TRBV15	TRBJ2-3	NA	NA	TGTGCCACCAGCAGAGACGATACTGGGGGAGATACGCAGTATTTT	CATSRDDTGGDTQYF
TRBV7-2	TRBJ1-5	TRBD1	NA	TGTGCCAGCAGCTCCCTGACAGGGGTGAATCAGCCCCAGCATTTT	CASSSLTGVNQPQHF
TRBV6-1	TRBJ2-3	NA	NA	TGTGCCAGCAGTGAATTTCGGGGGAGCGCAGATACGCAGTATTTT	CASSEFRGSADTQYF
TRBV2	TRBJ2-3	TRBD1	once	TGTGCCAGCAGTGAAGAGATATTAGGGACAGGGCGTACAGATACGCAGTATTTT	CASSEEILGTGRTDTQYF
TRBV30	TRBJ1-1	NA	NA	TGTGCCCTCGACACAAACACTGAAGCTTTCTTT	CALDTNTEAFF
TRBV7-9	TRBJ1-6	NA	NA	TGTGCCAGCAGCTCGGATTTATATAATTCACCCCTCCACTTT	CASSSDLYNSPLHF
TRBV7-2	TRBJ1-6	NA	NA	TGTGCCAGCAGCTTACAAGGGGCGAATTCACCCCTCCACTTT	CASSLQGANSPLHF
TRBV4-3	TRBJ2-1	NA	NA	TGCGCCAGCAGCCAAGACCGACCGAATGAGCAGTTCTTC	CASSQDRPNEQFF
TRBV9	TRBJ2-5	TRBD2	once	TGTGCCAGCAGCGTAGGGTTAGCGGGGGGGAAAGAGACCCAGTACTTC	CASSVGLAGGKETQYF
TRBV7-2	TRBJ2-4	TRBD1	NA	TGTGCCAGCAGCATCCCTGGGCAGGGGGTGGTCCCCGCCAAAAACATTCAGTACTTC	CASSIPGQGVVPAKNIQYF